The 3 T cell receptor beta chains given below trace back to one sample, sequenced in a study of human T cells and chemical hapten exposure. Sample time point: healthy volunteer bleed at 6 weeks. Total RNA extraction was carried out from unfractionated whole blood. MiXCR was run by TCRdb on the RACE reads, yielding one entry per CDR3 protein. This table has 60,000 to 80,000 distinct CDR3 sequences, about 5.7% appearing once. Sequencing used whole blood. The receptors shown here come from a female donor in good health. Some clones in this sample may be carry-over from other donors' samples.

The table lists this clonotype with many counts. The CDR3 region is CSALRTGGSTEAFF. The CDR3 DNA sequence: TGCAGTGCTCTGCGGACAGGGGGAAGCACTGAAGCTTTCTTT. V usage is TRBV20-1 and J usage is TRBJ1-1; 10 nucleotides align to TRBD1. V lost 5 bases, J lost 4 bases, and 7 bases stayed unmatched. The CDR3 totals 14 residues. Germline V gives CDR1 DFQATT, CDR2 SNEGSKA (reference sequence).

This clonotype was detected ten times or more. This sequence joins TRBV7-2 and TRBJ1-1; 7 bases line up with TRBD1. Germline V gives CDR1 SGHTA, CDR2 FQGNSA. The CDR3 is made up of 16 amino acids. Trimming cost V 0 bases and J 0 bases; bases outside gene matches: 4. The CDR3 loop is CASSLADRAMNTEAFF. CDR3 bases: TGTGCCAGCAGCTTAGCCGACAGGGCCATGAACACTGAAGCTTTCTTT.

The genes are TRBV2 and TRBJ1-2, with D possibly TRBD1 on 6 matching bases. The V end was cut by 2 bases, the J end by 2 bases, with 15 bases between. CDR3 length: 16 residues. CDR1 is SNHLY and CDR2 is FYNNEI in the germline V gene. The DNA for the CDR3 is TGTGCCAGCAGTGAATCTCCGGGGGGCCGGAACTATGGCTACACCTTC. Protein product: CASSESPGGRNYGYTF. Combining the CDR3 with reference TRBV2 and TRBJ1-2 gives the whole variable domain EPEVTQTPSHQVTQMGQEVILRCVPISNHLYFYWYRQILGQKVEFLVSFYNNEISEKSEIFDDQFSVERPDGSNFTLKIRSTKLEDSAMYFCASSESPGGRNYGYTFGSGTRLTVV.